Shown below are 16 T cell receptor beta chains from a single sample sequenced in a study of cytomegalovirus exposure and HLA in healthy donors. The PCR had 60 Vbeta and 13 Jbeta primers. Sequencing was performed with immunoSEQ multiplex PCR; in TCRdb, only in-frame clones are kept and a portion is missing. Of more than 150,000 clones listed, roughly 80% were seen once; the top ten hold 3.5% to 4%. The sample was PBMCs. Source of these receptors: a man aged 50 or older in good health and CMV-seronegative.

Written as DNA, the CDR3 is TGTGCCACCTCTAGCGGGGGACGCACAGATACGCAGTATTTT. Protein sequence: CATSSGGRTDTQYF. The chain uses TRBV15 and TRBJ2-3; 10 positions agree with TRBD2. The ends lost 8 bases at V and 1 base at J; junction bases unmatched: 3. CDR3 length: 14 amino acids. Germline CDR1 is LNHNV and CDR2 is YYDKDF (reference sequence).

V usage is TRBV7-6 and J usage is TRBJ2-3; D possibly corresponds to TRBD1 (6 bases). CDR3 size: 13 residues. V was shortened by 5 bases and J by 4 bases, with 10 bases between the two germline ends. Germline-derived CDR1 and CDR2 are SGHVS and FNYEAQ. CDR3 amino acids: CASSHPGADTQYF. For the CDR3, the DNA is TGTGCCAGCAGCCACCCAGGGGCAGATACGCAGTATTTT. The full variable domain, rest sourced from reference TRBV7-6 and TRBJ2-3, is GAGVSQSPRYKVTKRGQDVALRCDPISGHVSLYWYRQALGQGPEFLTYFNYEAQQDKSGLPNDRFSAERPEGSISTLTIQRTEQRDSAMYRCASSHPGADTQYFGPGTRLTVL.

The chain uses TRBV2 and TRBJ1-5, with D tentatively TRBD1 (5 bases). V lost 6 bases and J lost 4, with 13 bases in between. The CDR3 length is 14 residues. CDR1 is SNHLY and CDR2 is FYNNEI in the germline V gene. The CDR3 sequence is CASRKGLGNQPQHF. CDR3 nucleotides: TGTGCCAGCAGGAAGGGGTTGGGTAATCAGCCCCAGCATTTT. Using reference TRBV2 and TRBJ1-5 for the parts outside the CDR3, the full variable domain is EPEVTQTPSHQVTQMGQEVILRCVPISNHLYFYWYRQILGQKVEFLVSFYNNEISEKSEIFDDQFSVERPDGSNFTLKIRSTKLEDSAMYFCASRKGLGNQPQHFGDGTRLSIL.

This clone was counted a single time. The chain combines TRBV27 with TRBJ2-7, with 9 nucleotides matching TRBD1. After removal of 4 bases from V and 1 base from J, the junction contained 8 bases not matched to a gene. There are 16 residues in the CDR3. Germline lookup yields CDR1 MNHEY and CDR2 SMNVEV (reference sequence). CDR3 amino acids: CASSSPGGTGSYEQYF. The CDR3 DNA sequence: TGTGCCAGCAGTTCGCCAGGCGGGACAGGGTCCTACGAGCAGTACTTC.

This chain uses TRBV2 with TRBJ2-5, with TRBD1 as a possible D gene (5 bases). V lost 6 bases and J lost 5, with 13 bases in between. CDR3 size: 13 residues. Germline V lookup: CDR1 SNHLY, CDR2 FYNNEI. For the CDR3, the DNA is TGTGCCAGCAGGGGTGCCTCAGGGGAGACCCAGTACTTC. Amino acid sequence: CASRGASGETQYF.

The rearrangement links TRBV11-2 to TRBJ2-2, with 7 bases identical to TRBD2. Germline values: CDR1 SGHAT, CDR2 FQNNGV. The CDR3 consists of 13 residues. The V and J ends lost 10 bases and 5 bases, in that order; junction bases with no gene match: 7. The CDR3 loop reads CATYWRETGELFF. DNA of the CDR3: TGTGCCACCTACTGGCGGGAGACCGGGGAGCTGTTTTTT.

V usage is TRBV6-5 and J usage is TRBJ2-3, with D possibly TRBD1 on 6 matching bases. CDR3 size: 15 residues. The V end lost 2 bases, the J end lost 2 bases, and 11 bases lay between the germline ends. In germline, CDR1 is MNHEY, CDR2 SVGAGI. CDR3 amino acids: CASSYRWTVTDTQYF. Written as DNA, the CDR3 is TGTGCCAGCAGTTACCGGTGGACAGTCACAGATACGCAGTATTTT.

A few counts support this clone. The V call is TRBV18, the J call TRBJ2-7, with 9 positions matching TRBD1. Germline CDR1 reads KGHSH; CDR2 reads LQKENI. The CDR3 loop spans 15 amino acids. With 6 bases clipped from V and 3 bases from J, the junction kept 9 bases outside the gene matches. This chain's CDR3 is CASSIGTGKDYEQYF. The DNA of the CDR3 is TGTGCCAGCTCGATCGGGACAGGGAAGGACTACGAGCAGTACTTC. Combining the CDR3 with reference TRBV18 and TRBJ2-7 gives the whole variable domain NAGVMQNPRHLVRRRGQEARLRCSPMKGHSHVYWYRQLPEEGLKFMVYLQKENIIDESGMPKERFSAEFPKEGPSILRIQQVVRGDSAAYFCASSIGTGKDYEQYFGPGTRLTVT.

CDR3 sequence: CASSQEATGVGGYTF. CDR3 sequence (DNA): TGCGCCAGCAGCCAAGAGGCGACAGGGGTCGGGGGCTACACCTTC. The chain couples TRBV4-1 to TRBJ1-2; 8 bases fit TRBD1. From germline, CDR1 is MGHRA and CDR2 YSYEKL. The trim removed 0 bases at V and 8 bases at J, leaving 8 bases unmatched. This CDR3 comprises 15 residues.

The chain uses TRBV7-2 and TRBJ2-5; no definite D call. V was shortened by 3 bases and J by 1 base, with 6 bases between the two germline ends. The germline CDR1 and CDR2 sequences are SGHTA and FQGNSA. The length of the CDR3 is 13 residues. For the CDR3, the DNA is TGTGCCAGCAGCTTCGCGATCCAAGAGACCCAGTACTTC. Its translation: CASSFAIQETQYF.

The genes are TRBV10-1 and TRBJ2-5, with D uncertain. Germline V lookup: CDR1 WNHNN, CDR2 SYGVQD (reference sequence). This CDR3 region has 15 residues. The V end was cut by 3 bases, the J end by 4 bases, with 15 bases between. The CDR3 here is CASSDVSGGRETQYF. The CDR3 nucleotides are TGCGCCAGCAGTGATGTCTCAGGTGGAAGAGAGACCCAGTACTTC.

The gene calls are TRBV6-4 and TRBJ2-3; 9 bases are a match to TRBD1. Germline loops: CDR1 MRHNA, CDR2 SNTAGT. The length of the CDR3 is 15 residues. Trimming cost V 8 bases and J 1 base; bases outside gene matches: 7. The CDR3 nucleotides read TGTGCCAGCTCCAGGACAGGGGACGGCACAGATACGCAGTATTTT. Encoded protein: CASSRTGDGTDTQYF.

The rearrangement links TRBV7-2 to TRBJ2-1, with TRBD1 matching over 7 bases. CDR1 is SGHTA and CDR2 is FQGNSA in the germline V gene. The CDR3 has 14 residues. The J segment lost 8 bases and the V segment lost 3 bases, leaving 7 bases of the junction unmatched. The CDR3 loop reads CASSFRQGRDEQFF. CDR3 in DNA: TGTGCCAGCAGCTTCCGACAGGGAAGGGATGAGCAGTTCTTC.

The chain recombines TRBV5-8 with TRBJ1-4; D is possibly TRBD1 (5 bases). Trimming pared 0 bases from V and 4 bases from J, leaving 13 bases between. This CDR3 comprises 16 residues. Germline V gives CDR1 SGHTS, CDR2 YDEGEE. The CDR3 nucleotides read TGTGCCAGCAGCTTGGGGCAGGGTCCTCTTAATGAAAAACTGTTTTTT. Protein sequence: CASSLGQGPLNEKLFF.

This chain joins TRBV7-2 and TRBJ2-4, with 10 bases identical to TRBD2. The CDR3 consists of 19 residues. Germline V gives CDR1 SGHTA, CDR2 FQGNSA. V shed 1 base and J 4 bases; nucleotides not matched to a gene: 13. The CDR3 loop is CASSLGGLAGAVKKNIQYF. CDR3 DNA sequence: TGTGCCAGCAGCTTAGGCGGGCTAGCGGGGGCCGTAAAAAAAAACATTCAGTACTTC.

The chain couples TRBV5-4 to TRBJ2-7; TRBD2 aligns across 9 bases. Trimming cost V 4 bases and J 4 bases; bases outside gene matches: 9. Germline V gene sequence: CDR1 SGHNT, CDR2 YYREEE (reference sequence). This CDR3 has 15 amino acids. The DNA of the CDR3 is TGTGCCAGCAGCGCCGGGGCGGGGGGGTTGTACGAGCAGTACTTC. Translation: CASSAGAGGLYEQYF.